The 27 T cell receptor beta chains reported below all come from one sample, sequenced in a study of read filtering for tumor transcriptome and immune sequencing. The library was built from roughly 400 ng RNA with molecular barcoded adaptors for alpha/delta and beta/gamma chains. TCRdb redid the calling of the reads with MiXCR, one entry per CDR3 protein. Here the sample spans over 90,000 distinct CDR3 sequences, approximately 21% being singletons. Material for sequencing was a population of CD138-negative cells sorted from bone marrow. These receptors were collected from a donor aged 40 or older with multiple myeloma.

This clonotype was picked up many times. J is TRBJ1-5 and V is TRBV28; TRBD1 matches 7 bases. Germline CDR1 reads MDHEN; CDR2 reads SYDVKM. This CDR3 comprises 14 residues. V lost 3 bases to trimming and J lost 6 bases; unmatched junction nucleotides: 5. CDR3 region: CASSFHRGSQPQHF. CDR3 sequence (DNA): TGTGCCAGCAGTTTTCACAGGGGAAGTCAGCCCCAGCATTTT.

Worth noting for this clonotype: A much larger clone sits a single nucleotide away, making a read error possible. The CDR3 ends on some other residue instead of the conserved phenylalanine or tryptophan, so this is likely a read error. V gene TRBV7-2 combines with J gene TRBJ2-1; 12 nucleotides line up with TRBD1. The CDR3 consists of 16 residues. The germline CDR1 and CDR2 sequences are SGHTA and FQGNSA. The trim removed 0 bases at V and 10 bases at J, leaving 7 bases unmatched. The CDR3 nucleotides read TGTGCCAGCAGCTTAGCATCAGGGACAGGGGGCTGGGAGCAGTTCCTC. As protein: CASSLASGTGGWEQFL.

This clonotype was found many times. Its ends do not fully match the called genes, so a read error is possible. The chain uses TRBV5-1 and TRBJ2-5; D remains unclear. Germline V gives CDR1 SGHRS, CDR2 YFSETQ. This CDR3 is built from 11 residues. This chain's CDR3 is CASSFQETQYF. The CDR3 DNA reads TGTGCCAGCAGTTTCCAAGAGACCCAGTACTTC.

With respect to this clonotype: This may come from a read error, since a much larger clone is one base off. The genes are TRBV15 and TRBJ1-1; TRBD1 is a possible D gene (6 bases). CDR3 size: 15 residues. Germline CDR1 is LNHNV and CDR2 is YYDKDF (reference sequence). V was pared by 2 bases and J by 1 base, with 11 bases between. The CDR3 reads CATSRIRDTNTEAFF. In DNA form, the CDR3 reads TGTGCCACCAGCAGAATACGGGACACGAACACTGAAGCTTTCTTT.

The chain is built from TRBV18 and TRBJ2-4; 7 nucleotides agree with TRBD1. Trimming cost V 6 bases and J 7 bases; bases outside gene matches: 9. The CDR3 consists of 14 residues. Germline V gene sequence: CDR1 KGHSH, CDR2 LQKENI. The CDR3, as DNA: TGTGCCAGCTCGAAACAGGGGATTGAGAACATTCAGTACTTC. Translated: CASSKQGIENIQYF. Combining the CDR3 with reference TRBV18 and TRBJ2-4 gives the whole variable domain NAGVMQNPRHLVRRRGQEARLRCSPMKGHSHVYWYRQLPEEGLKFMVYLQKENIIDESGMPKERFSAEFPKEGPSILRIQQVVRGDSAAYFCASSKQGIENIQYFGAGTRLSVL.

This clonotype was seen repeatedly, ten times or more. J is TRBJ2-3 and V is TRBV5-1; D gene uncertain. The CDR3 has 13 amino acids. Trimming took off 0 bases at V and 4 bases at J, with 6 bases between the two ends. Per the germline V gene, CDR1 is SGHRS and CDR2 is YFSETQ. The CDR3 DNA follows: TGCGCCAGCAGCTTGGTCGCCCCAGATACGCAGTATTTT. As protein: CASSLVAPDTQYF.

This clonotype was detected ten times or more. The genes are TRBV28 and TRBJ2-1; D might be TRBD2 (6 bases). The CDR3 is 14 amino acids. The V end was cut by 4 bases, the J end by 5 bases, with 12 bases between. Looked up from germline, CDR1 is MDHEN and CDR2 is SYDVKM. CDR3 in amino acids: CASSSRGGNNEQFF. The CDR3 coding sequence is TGTGCCAGCAGTTCCCGGGGAGGTAACAATGAGCAGTTCTTC.

A note on this clonotype: A much larger clonotype is one base distant, so this may be a read error. The chain links TRBV29-1 to TRBJ1-4; TRBD1 is a possible D gene (6 bases). Per the germline V gene, CDR1 is SQVTM and CDR2 is ANQGSEA. The CDR3 covers 13 residues. CDR3 sequence: CSVEDSGAEKPFF. The DNA for the CDR3 is TGCAGCGTTGAAGATTCGGGGGCTGAAAAACCGTTTTTT. Based on the CDR3 plus reference TRBV29-1 and TRBJ1-4, the full variable domain is SAVISQKPSRDICQRGTSLTIQCQVDSQVTMMFWYRQQPGQSLTLIATANQGSEATYESGFVIDKFPISRPNLTFSTLTVSNMSPEDSSIYLCSVEDSGAEKPFFGSGTQLSVL.

Relative to its sample, this clonotype is medium-sized. The CDR3 DNA reads as TGTGCCAGCAGCTTCTCCAATGAGCAGTTCTTC. Protein sequence: CASSFSNEQFF. The chain uses TRBV3-1 and TRBJ2-1; no definite D call. The CDR3 consists of 11 residues. With 5 bases removed from V and 6 bases from J, the gap between germline ends came to 5 bases. Germline CDR1 and CDR2: LGHDT and YNNKEL (reference sequence).

CDR3 in DNA: TGTGCCAGCAGTGAAGATGGGCCCCAGCATTTT. Its protein is CASSEDGPQHF. V and J are TRBV2 and TRBJ1-5; no clear D. The CDR3 loop spans 11 amino acids. Per the germline V gene, CDR1 is SNHLY and CDR2 is FYNNEI. Trimming took 1 base from V and 9 from J, leaving 4 bases between them. The full variable domain, with the rest looked up from reference TRBV2 and TRBJ1-5, is EPEVTQTPSHQVTQMGQEVILRCVPISNHLYFYWYRQILGQKVEFLVSFYNNEISEKSEIFDDQFSVERPDGSNFTLKIRSTKLEDSAMYFCASSEDGPQHFGDGTRLSIL.

Worth noting for this clonotype: Because the CDR3 is missing its conserved closing phenylalanine or tryptophan, this is likely a read error. The V gene is TRBV7-9, the J gene TRBJ2-3; unclear D gene. V was cut by 7 bases and J by 3 bases, with 11 bases left in between. Germline loops: CDR1 SEHNR, CDR2 FQNEAQ (reference sequence). The CDR3 consists of 13 residues. The CDR3 coding sequence is TGTGCCAGCACCCTAGGACGAACAGATACGCAGTATTCT. Its protein product is CASTLGRTDTQYS.

The chain uses TRBV9 and TRBJ2-1, with D uncertain. The length of the CDR3 is 15 residues. The V end was cut by 0 bases, the J end by 0 bases, with 7 bases between. From germline, CDR1 is SGDLS and CDR2 YYNGEE. The CDR3 region is CASSVVANSYNEQFF. In DNA, the CDR3 is TGTGCCAGCAGCGTAGTGGCAAACTCCTACAATGAGCAGTTCTTC.

This clonotype was observed many times. The V call is TRBV2, the J call TRBJ2-7; 7 nucleotides match TRBD1. Germline CDR1 is SNHLY and CDR2 is FYNNEI. V was clipped by 7 bases and J by 1 base; unmatched bases: 7. This CDR3 has 14 amino acids. CDR3 protein: CASKGGDSSYEQYF. Written as DNA, the CDR3 is TGTGCCAGCAAGGGTGGGGACAGTTCCTACGAGCAGTACTTC.

This clonotype has more than one count but fewer than ten. The chain has TRBV14 and TRBJ1-1, with 7 bases identical to TRBD1. The CDR3 contains 14 residues. V lost 3 bases and J lost 11; bases outside the gene matches: 12. Germline values: CDR1 SGHDN, CDR2 FVKESK. Written as DNA, the CDR3 is TGTGCCAGCAGCCAGCGAGAGGGGGCGAATCTGGCTTTCTTT. Translation: CASSQREGANLAFF.

This clonotype was observed many times. V gene TRBV2 combines with J gene TRBJ2-3; no firm D call. The germline CDR1 and CDR2 sequences are SNHLY and FYNNEI. The CDR3 extends over 11 amino acids. The V gene lost 8 bases and the J gene lost 2 bases, with 5 bases spanning the gap. The CDR3 DNA reads as TGTGCCAGCCTGTACACAGATACGCAGTATTTT. Translation gives CASLYTDTQYF.

This clonotype was counted ten times or more. DNA for the CDR3: TGTGCCAGCAGCGACAGGGGCCCGGATCAGCCCCAGCATTTT. This translates into CASSDRGPDQPQHF. This rearrangement joins TRBV6-1 to TRBJ1-5; TRBD1 matches at 8 bases. The V segment lost 6 bases and the J segment 5 bases; nucleotides outside the gene matches: 6. This CDR3 has 14 amino acids. CDR1 is MNHNS, CDR2 SASEGT, per germline.

The table lists this clonotype with many counts. This chain connects TRBV7-9 to TRBJ2-7; D gene uncertain. Germline V CDR1 and CDR2: SEHNR, FQNEAQ (reference sequence). Trimming removed 1 base from V and 2 bases from J, with 9 bases in between. The CDR3 consists of 14 residues. DNA of the CDR3: TGTGCCAGCAGCTTAGTGGACGGAACCTACGAGCAGTACTTC. It yields the protein CASSLVDGTYEQYF.

This clonotype occurred many times. This chain joins TRBV4-1 and TRBJ2-1; 9 bases map to TRBD2. The CDR3 loop spans 17 amino acids. J was trimmed by 0 bases and V by 4 bases; bases with no gene match: 7. CDR1 and CDR2 (germline): MGHRA, YSYEKL. CDR3 protein: CASSRVAGVSSYNEQFF. The DNA for the CDR3 is TGCGCCAGCAGCCGAGTAGCGGGGGTAAGCTCCTACAATGAGCAGTTCTTC.

The chain links TRBV18 to TRBJ2-7; TRBD2 agrees at 10 bases. With 1 base clipped from V and 1 base from J, the junction kept 1 base outside the gene matches. The germline gives CDR1 KGHSH, CDR2 LQKENI. The length of the CDR3 is 15 residues. The CDR3: CASSPLAGGSYEQYF. Here the CDR3 DNA reads TGTGCCAGCTCACCACTAGCGGGGGGATCCTACGAGCAGTACTTC.

Comments on this clonotype: One base away lies a much larger clone, so this may be a sequencing read error. The chain links TRBV11-2 to TRBJ2-5; 7 bases are a match to TRBD2. CDR1 SGHAT and CDR2 FQNNGV come from the germline V gene. The CDR3 spans 14 residues. Unmatched junction bases numbered 8, after V lost 1 base and J lost 9 bases. CDR3 amino acids: CASSLGLTRGAQYF. For the CDR3, the DNA is TGTGCCAGCAGCTTAGGGTTAACCCGGGGGGCCCAGTACTTC.

The chain recombines TRBV6-1 with TRBJ2-5; 9 bases line up with TRBD2. Germline V CDR1 and CDR2: MNHNS, SASEGT. The ends lost 10 bases at V and 4 bases at J; junction bases unmatched: 22. This CDR3 region has 18 residues. The CDR3, as DNA: TGTGCCACCCAACTTTTGTTTGGCGGGGGGGCATTAGTAGAGACCCAGTACTTC. Amino acid sequence: CATQLLFGGGALVETQYF.

Many counts were recorded for this clonotype. V and J are TRBV29-1 and TRBJ2-3, with D perhaps TRBD1 (6 bases). This CDR3 has 11 residues. Germline CDR1 reads SQVTM; CDR2 reads ANQGSEA. V gave up 5 bases and J gave up 7 bases, with 10 bases separating them. The CDR3, as DNA: TGCAGCGTTCAGGACAGACATACGCAGTATTTT. Translated, it gives CSVQDRHTQYF.

The rearrangement links TRBV25-1 to TRBJ2-7, with unresolved D. V was shortened by 3 bases and J by 0 bases, with 6 bases between the two germline ends. CDR1 and CDR2 (germline): MGHDK, SYGVNS. CDR3 size: 13 residues. The CDR3 sequence is CASSDRFSYEQYF. CDR3 nucleotide sequence: TGTGCCAGCAGTGACAGGTTCTCCTACGAGCAGTACTTC.

This clonotype was seen at least ten times. The chain employs TRBV28 and TRBJ2-7; D not certain. This CDR3 region has 14 residues. The germline V gene encodes CDR1 MDHEN and CDR2 SYDVKM. V was cut by 5 bases and J by 0 bases, with 11 bases left in between. The DNA for the CDR3 is TGTGCCAGCAGTGAATTAGGGAACTCCTACGAGCAGTACTTC. Amino acid sequence: CASSELGNSYEQYF.

This clonotype was detected ten times or more. The chain is built from TRBV7-8 and TRBJ2-1; 10 positions agree with TRBD2. The CDR3 is made up of 15 amino acids. Trimming took 1 base from V and 6 from J; bases not matched to a gene: 3. CDR1 is SGHVS, CDR2 FQNEAQ, per germline. The CDR3 nucleotides read TGTGCCAGCAGCTTAGTTACTAGCGGGGCCAATGAGCAGTTCTTC. Amino acid sequence: CASSLVTSGANEQFF.

The chain joins TRBV5-6 to TRBJ2-5, with 12 bases fitting TRBD2. V shed 5 bases and J 7 bases; nucleotides not matched to a gene: 9. Germline V gene sequence: CDR1 SGHDT, CDR2 YYEEEE. The CDR3 is 15 amino acids. The CDR3 protein is CASRSLAGGFGTQYF. CDR3 in DNA: TGTGCCAGCAGGTCCCTAGCGGGGGGGTTCGGGACCCAGTACTTC. The entire variable domain, with the rest obtained from reference TRBV5-6 and TRBJ2-5, is as follows: DAGVTQSPTHLIKTRGQQVTLRCSPKSGHDTVSWYQQALGQGPQFIFQYYEEEERQRGNFPDRFSGHQFPNYSSELNVNALLLGDSALYLCASRSLAGGFGTQYFGPGTRLLVL.

This clonotype was counted at least ten times. V is TRBV29-1 and J is TRBJ2-5; D perhaps matches TRBD2 (7 bases). This CDR3 has 14 residues. V was trimmed by 5 bases and J by 3 bases, leaving 16 bases between them. Germline CDR1 is SQVTM and CDR2 is ANQGSEA. The CDR3 DNA is TGCAGCGTTAGGTTCGGGGGGCGGAAAGAGACCCAGTACTTC. Encoded protein: CSVRFGGRKETQYF. The whole variable domain, filled in from reference TRBV29-1 and TRBJ2-5, reads SAVISQKPSRDICQRGTSLTIQCQVDSQVTMMFWYRQQPGQSLTLIATANQGSEATYESGFVIDKFPISRPNLTFSTLTVSNMSPEDSSIYLCSVRFGGRKETQYFGPGTRLLVL.